This T cell receptor (beta chain) was recovered during a study of cytomegalovirus exposure and HLA in healthy donors. About the research overall: Across 300 to 400 genotyped donors, 81% landed in the Caucasian-associated ancestry cluster.

Study results and caveats: In a later analysis, across HLA loci, associated TCR counts were highest for DRB1, lowest for HLA-C. Despite most TCR sequences being rare, some public TCRs occurred in many donors. Using a false discovery rate of 0.05, a later analysis showed that 15,000 to 20,000 TCR beta sequences were associated with HLA alleles.

The CDR3 has 17 residues. V lost 6 bases to trimming and J lost 2 bases; unmatched junction nucleotides: 14. Germline CDR1 SGHVS, CDR2 FNYEAQ. As concerns this clone: Its antigen is still unknown. The same CDR3 can be traced to other DNA sequences in this sample.

This PCR relied on a set of 60 Vbeta primers and 13 Jbeta primers. Repertoires were generated with immunoSEQ multiplex PCR, while TCRdb's copy carries only in-frame clones and drops some. Among around 150,000 clones listed, 75% to 85% were seen once. Source material: PBMCs. This sequence was found in a woman between 45 and 60 years old in good health and CMV-seropositive. V is TRBV7-6 and J is TRBJ2-7; 9 bases are a match to TRBD1. DNA for the CDR3: TGTGCCAGCAGTTCTTATCCCCGGGACAGGGCGCCCTACGAGCAGTACTTC. Translated: CASSSYPRDRAPYEQYF.